The clone carrying this TCR beta chain was counted a few times. Germline V gene data show CDR1 as LNHNV and CDR2 as YYDKDF (reference sequence). V was shortened by 0 bases and J by 7 bases, with 21 bases between the two germline ends. This CDR3 is 17 amino acids long. The sample originates from a study of blood T cell repertoires in COVID-19. At the level of the study: The United States, Italy and Spain supplied acute and convalescent COVID-19 samples. T cells, B-cell-depleted T cells, or PBMCs supplied cDNA or gDNA.

In the source study's methods: Nucleated cell counts were estimated from reference gene primer amplification. Clones were sequenced by immunoSEQ multiplex PCR, and TCRdb holds only the in-frame ones, with some missing. D and trimming were read from the DNA, whereas the V and J calls and clone size are those reported in that table. The sample lists roughly 200,000 clones, 80% occurring once. The chain is built from TRBV15 and TRBJ2-5; D call uncertain. Sequences were obtained from peripheral blood. The receptor comes from a woman in her 70s with acute or convalescent COVID-19. CDR3: CATSRDLLASETGTQYF. Here the CDR3 DNA reads TGTGCCACCAGCAGAGATTTACTGGCTAGTGAGACTGGGACCCAGTACTTC.